The 14 T cell receptor beta chains below come from one sample, sequenced in a study of T cells after yellow fever vaccination. TCRdb analysed the 5' RACE reads with MiXCR anew, one entry per CDR3 protein. The data show a few hundred thousand distinct CDR3 sequences, around 4.5% seen once. Specimen: PBMCs, collected 15 days after the yellow fever booster vaccination. The receptor source for this set is a man aged 18 to 35 who received the YFV17D yellow fever vaccine.

This clonotype has more than one count but fewer than ten. The chain joins TRBV18 to TRBJ1-2; 7 nucleotides line up with TRBD1. CDR3 length equals 14 residues. V was clipped by 6 bases and J by 7 bases; unmatched bases: 11. Germline-derived CDR1 and CDR2 are KGHSH and LQKENI. The CDR3 loop is CASSPDRATFGYTF. For the CDR3, the DNA is TGTGCCAGCTCCCCTGACAGGGCAACGTTTGGCTACACCTTC.

This clonotype was observed at least ten times. V gene TRBV29-1 combines with J gene TRBJ2-4; D unclear. Per the germline V gene, CDR1 is SQVTM and CDR2 is ANQGSEA. V gave up 0 bases and J gave up 3 bases, with 6 bases separating them. CDR3 size: 13 residues. The CDR3 reads CSVEEGNKNIQYF. The CDR3 DNA is TGCAGCGTTGAAGAGGGGAACAAAAACATTCAGTACTTC.

The chain couples TRBV5-1 to TRBJ1-4; tentative D call: TRBD1 (5 bases). CDR3 length equals 15 residues. V gave up 1 base and J gave up 5 bases, with 12 bases separating them. The V gene's germline CDR1 is SGHRS and CDR2 YFSETQ. CDR3 sequence reads: CASSLMQPGNEKLFF. The CDR3 DNA reads as TGCGCCAGCAGCTTGATGCAACCAGGGAATGAAAAACTGTTTTTT.

This clonotype has more than one count but fewer than ten. The V gene is TRBV20-1, the J gene TRBJ1-3; no clear D. This CDR3 region has 14 residues. The germline V and J ends were trimmed by 6 bases and 0 bases, with 12 bases remaining between them. Germline CDR1 is DFQATT and CDR2 is SNEGSKA (reference sequence). The DNA for the CDR3 is TGCAGTGCCCGAATGGACGCCTCTGGAAACACCATATATTTT. Translation gives CSARMDASGNTIYF.

The V gene is TRBV5-1, the J gene TRBJ1-2, with D possibly matching TRBD1 (5 bases). V was clipped by 2 bases and J by 7 bases, with 21 bases between them. The CDR3 covers 16 residues. Germline V gives CDR1 SGHRS, CDR2 YFSETQ. In nucleotides, the CDR3 is TGCGCCAGCAGCTTCGGGGGTCTCCTGGAGGACGGTGGCTACACCTTC. Translated: CASSFGGLLEDGGYTF.

This clonotype came up many times. V is TRBV7-9 and J is TRBJ2-1; D perhaps matches TRBD1 (6 bases). CDR3 length: 15 amino acids. Germline CDR1 SEHNR, CDR2 FQNEAQ (reference sequence). The ends were cut back, 5 bases at V and 4 bases at J, with 15 bases in the middle. In DNA form, the CDR3 reads TGTGCCAGCAGCGTCGGGACACTCCGGTACAATGAGCAGTTCTTC. Translating it yields CASSVGTLRYNEQFF. The full variable domain, with the rest looked up from reference TRBV7-9 and TRBJ2-1, is DTGVSQNPRHKITKRGQNVTFRCDPISEHNRLYWYRQTLGQGPEFLTYFQNEAQLEKSRLLSDRFSAERPKGSFSTLEIQRTEQGDSAMYLCASSVGTLRYNEQFFGPGTRLTVL.

Here the CDR3 DNA reads TGTGCCAGCAGCACGGGACTAGCGGGGGGCAAGATCCAAGAGACCCAGTACTTC. Translated: CASSTGLAGGKIQETQYF. The chain has TRBV9 and TRBJ2-5; TRBD2 aligns across 15 bases. The CDR3 runs 18 residues. J was trimmed by 1 base and V by 4 bases; bases with no gene match: 8. CDR1 is SGDLS and CDR2 is YYNGEE in the germline V gene.

This clonotype appeared a few times. The chain uses TRBV7-9 and TRBJ2-6; D is possibly TRBD1 (6 bases). This CDR3 is built from 18 residues. Trimming removed 2 bases at V and 4 bases at J, with 18 bases between. Germline assignment: CDR1 SEHNR and CDR2 FQNEAQ (reference sequence). The chain's CDR3 is CASSLKRAGALGANVLTF. CDR3 nucleotides: TGTGCCAGCAGCTTAAAACGGGCAGGGGCTTTGGGGGCCAACGTCCTGACTTTC. The variable domain in full, completed from reference TRBV7-9 and TRBJ2-6, reads DTGVSQNPRHKITKRGQNVTFRCDPISEHNRLYWYRQTLGQGPEFLTYFQNEAQLEKSRLLSDRFSAERPKGSFSTLEIQRTEQGDSAMYLCASSLKRAGALGANVLTFGAGSRLTVL.

The chain links TRBV10-2 to TRBJ2-7; maybe TRBD1 (5 bases). Germline assignment: CDR1 WSHSY and CDR2 SAAADI. Trimming shortened V by 4 bases and J by 5 bases, and 12 bases separated the two germline ends. This CDR3 spans 13 amino acids. CDR3 bases: TGCGCCAGCAGTGCGGCAGGGCGAAACGAGCAGTACTTC. Translation gives CASSAAGRNEQYF.

This clonotype was detected a few times. The CDR3: CASSPRTGAGKTEAFF. CDR3 coding DNA: TGTGCCAGCAGCCCTCGGACAGGGGCAGGGAAGACTGAAGCTTTCTTT. The chain recombines TRBV7-6 with TRBJ1-1; 9 positions match TRBD1. The ends lost 5 bases at V and 5 bases at J; junction bases unmatched: 12. This CDR3 has 16 residues. Germline assignment: CDR1 SGHVS and CDR2 FNYEAQ.

This clonotype has ten or more counts. The genes are TRBV7-2 and TRBJ2-1, with D uncertain. Trimming took 0 bases from V and 4 from J, leaving 7 bases between them. Germline CDR1 SGHTA, CDR2 FQGNSA. The CDR3 totals 14 residues. CDR3 sequence reads: CASSLAGEYNEQFF. Written as DNA, the CDR3 is TGTGCCAGCAGCTTAGCGGGCGAATACAATGAGCAGTTCTTC. Looking up the rest from reference TRBV7-2 and TRBJ2-1 gives the full variable domain: GAGVSQSPSNKVTEKGKDVELRCDPISGHTALYWYRQSLGQGLEFLIYFQGNSAPDKSGLPSDRFSAERTGGSVSTLTIQRTQQEDSAVYLCASSLAGEYNEQFFGPGTRLTVL.

The chain is built from TRBV5-1 and TRBJ2-6; the D call may be TRBD1 or TRBD2 (5 bases each). Germline-derived CDR1 and CDR2 are SGHRS and YFSETQ. This CDR3 is built from 19 residues. V lost 0 bases, J lost 2 bases, and 18 bases lay in between. In DNA form, the CDR3 reads TGCGCCAGCAGCTTGGTTACCGGGGCAAACTCTCCTGGGGCCAACGTCCTGACTTTC. Protein: CASSLVTGANSPGANVLTF.

This clonotype was counted at least ten times. The V and J genes are TRBV11-2 and TRBJ2-7, with D possibly being TRBD2 (6 bases). The CDR3 spans 15 residues. Trimming took off 2 bases at V and 2 bases at J, with 13 bases between the two ends. Germline-derived CDR1 and CDR2 are SGHAT and FQNNGV. CDR3 DNA sequence: TGTGCCAGCAGCTTATCGCGGGGATCGACCTACGAGCAGTACGTC. Encoded protein: CASSLSRGSTYEQYV.

This clonotype was counted a few times. Written as DNA, the CDR3 is TGTGCCATCCCACCAAGGGGGATAGGGTACAATGAGCAGTTCTTC. As protein: CAIPPRGIGYNEQFF. The chain uses TRBV28 and TRBJ2-1; a weak D match, TRBD1 (6 bases). The CDR3 is 15 amino acids. CDR1 and CDR2 from the germline V gene are MDHEN and SYDVKM. V lost 10 bases and J 4 bases, leaving 20 bases between the germline ends. Full variable domain (outside the CDR3, taken from reference TRBV28 and TRBJ2-1): DVKVTQSSRYLVKRTGEKVFLECVQDMDHENMFWYRQDPGLGLRLIYFSYDVKMKEKGDIPEGYSVSREKKERFSLILESASTNQTSMYLCAIPPRGIGYNEQFFGPGTRLTVL.